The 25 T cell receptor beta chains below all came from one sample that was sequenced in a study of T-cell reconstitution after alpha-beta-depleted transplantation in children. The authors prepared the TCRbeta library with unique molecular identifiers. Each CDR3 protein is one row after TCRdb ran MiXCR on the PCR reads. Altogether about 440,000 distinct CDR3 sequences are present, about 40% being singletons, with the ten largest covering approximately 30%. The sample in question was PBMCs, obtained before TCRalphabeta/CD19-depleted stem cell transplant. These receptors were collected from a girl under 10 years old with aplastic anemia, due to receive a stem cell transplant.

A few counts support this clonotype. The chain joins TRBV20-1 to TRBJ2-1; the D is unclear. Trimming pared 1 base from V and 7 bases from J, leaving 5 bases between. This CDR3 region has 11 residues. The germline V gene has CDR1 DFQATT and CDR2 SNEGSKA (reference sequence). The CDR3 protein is CSARGKNEQFF. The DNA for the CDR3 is TGCAGTGCTAGAGGGAAGAATGAGCAGTTCTTC.

In DNA, the CDR3 is TGCAGTGCGCCCGACAGGGATTTCTACGAGCAGTACTTC. It is translated as CSAPDRDFYEQYF. The chain carries TRBV20-1 and TRBJ2-7; 7 bases are shared with TRBD1. Germline V gene data show CDR1 as DFQATT and CDR2 as SNEGSKA (reference sequence). CDR3 size: 13 residues. V gave up 6 bases and J gave up 3 bases; unmatched junction bases: 8.

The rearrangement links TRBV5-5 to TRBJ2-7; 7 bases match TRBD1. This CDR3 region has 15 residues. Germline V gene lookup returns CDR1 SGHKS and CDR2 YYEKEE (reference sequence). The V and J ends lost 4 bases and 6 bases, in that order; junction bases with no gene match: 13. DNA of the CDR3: TGTGCCAGCAGCCAAGGGGCAGGGGGAAGTTTCGAGCAGTACTTC. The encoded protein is CASSQGAGGSFEQYF.

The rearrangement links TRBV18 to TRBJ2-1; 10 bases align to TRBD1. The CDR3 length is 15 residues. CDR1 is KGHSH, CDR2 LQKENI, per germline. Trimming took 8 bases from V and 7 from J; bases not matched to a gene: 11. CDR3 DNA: TGTGCCAGCGCCCGGGGACAGGGGATGGGGAATGAGCAGTTCTTC. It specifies CASARGQGMGNEQFF.

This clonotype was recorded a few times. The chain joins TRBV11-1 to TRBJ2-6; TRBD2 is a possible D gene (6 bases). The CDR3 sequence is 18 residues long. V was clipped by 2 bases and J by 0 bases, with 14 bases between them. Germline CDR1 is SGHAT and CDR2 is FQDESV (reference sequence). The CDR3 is CASSLLATGGSGANVLTF. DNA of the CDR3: TGTGCCAGCAGCTTACTGGCTACCGGGGGCTCTGGGGCCAACGTCCTGACTTTC.

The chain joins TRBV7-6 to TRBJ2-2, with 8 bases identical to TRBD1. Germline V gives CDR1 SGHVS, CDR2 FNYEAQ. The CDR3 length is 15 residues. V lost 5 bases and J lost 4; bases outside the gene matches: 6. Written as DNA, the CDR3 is TGTGCCAGCAGCGGAAGGACAGGGAGCACCGGGGAGCTGTTTTTT. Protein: CASSGRTGSTGELFF.

CDR3 coding DNA: TGTGCCAGCAGCTTCGGAAGGACGGTGTACGAGCAGTACTTC. Translation gives CASSFGRTVYEQYF. V usage is TRBV7-8 and J usage is TRBJ2-7; D gene ambiguous. The V and J ends lost 3 bases and 4 bases respectively, with 13 bases between them. The CDR3 consists of 14 residues. Per the germline V gene, CDR1 is SGHVS and CDR2 is FQNEAQ.

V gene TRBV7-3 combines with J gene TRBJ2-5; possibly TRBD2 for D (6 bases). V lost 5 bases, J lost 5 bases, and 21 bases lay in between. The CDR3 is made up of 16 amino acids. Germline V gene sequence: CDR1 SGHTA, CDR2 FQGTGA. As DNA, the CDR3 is TGTGCCAGCAGCAAGGACCCGGGACGGAGGGCGGAGACCCAGTACTTC. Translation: CASSKDPGRRAETQYF.

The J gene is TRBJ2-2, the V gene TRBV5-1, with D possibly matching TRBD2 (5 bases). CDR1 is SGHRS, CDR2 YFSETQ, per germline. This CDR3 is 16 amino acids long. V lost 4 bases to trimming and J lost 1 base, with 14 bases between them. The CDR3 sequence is CASSLSGILNTGELFF. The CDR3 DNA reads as TGCGCCAGCAGCCTCTCCGGGATATTGAACACCGGGGAGCTGTTTTTT.

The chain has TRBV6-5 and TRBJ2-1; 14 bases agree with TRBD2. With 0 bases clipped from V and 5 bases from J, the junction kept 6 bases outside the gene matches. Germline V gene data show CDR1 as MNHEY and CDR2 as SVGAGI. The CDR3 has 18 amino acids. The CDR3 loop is CASSYSPGLAGVNNEQFF. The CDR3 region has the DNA TGTGCCAGCAGTTACTCTCCGGGACTAGCGGGAGTAAACAATGAGCAGTTCTTC.

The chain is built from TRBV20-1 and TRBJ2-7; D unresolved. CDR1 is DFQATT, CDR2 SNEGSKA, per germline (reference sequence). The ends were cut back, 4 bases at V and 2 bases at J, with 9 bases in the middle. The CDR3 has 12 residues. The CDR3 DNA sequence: TGCAGTGCTACGGACGGACCCTACGAGCAGTACTTC. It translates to CSATDGPYEQYF.

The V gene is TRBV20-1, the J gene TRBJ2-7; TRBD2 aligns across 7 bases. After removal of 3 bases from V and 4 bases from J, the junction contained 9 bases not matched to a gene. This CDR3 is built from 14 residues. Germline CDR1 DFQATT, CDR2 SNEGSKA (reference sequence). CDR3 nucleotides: TGCAGTGCTAGGGCTACTAGCGCTCGATACGAGCAGTACTTC. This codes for CSARATSARYEQYF.

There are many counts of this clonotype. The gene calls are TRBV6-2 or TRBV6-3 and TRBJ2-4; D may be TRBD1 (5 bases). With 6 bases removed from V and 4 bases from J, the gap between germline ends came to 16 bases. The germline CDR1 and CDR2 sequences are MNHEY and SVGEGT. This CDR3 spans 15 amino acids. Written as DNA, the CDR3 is TGTGCCAGCAGGATAACAAGGGGCGGAAAAAACATTCAGTACTTC. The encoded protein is CASRITRGGKNIQYF.

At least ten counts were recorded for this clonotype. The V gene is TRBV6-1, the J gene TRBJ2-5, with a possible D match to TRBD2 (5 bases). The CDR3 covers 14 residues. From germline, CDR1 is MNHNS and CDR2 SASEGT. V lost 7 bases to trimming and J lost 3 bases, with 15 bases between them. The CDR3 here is CASTPLIGKETQYF. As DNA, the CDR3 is TGTGCCAGCACCCCCCTAATCGGGAAAGAGACCCAGTACTTC.

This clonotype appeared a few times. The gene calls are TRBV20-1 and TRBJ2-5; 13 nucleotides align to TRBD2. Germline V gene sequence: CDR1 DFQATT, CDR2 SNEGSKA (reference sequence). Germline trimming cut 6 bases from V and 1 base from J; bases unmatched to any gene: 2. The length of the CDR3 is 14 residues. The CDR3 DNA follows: TGCAGTGCCAGGACTAGCGGGAGCCAAGAGACCCAGTACTTC. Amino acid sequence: CSARTSGSQETQYF.

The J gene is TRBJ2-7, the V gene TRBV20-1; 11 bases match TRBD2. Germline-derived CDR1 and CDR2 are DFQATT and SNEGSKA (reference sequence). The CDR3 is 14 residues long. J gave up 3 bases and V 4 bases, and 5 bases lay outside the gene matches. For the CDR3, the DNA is TGCAGTGCTACGCCCGGGACTAGCGGCTACGAGCAGTACTTC. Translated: CSATPGTSGYEQYF.

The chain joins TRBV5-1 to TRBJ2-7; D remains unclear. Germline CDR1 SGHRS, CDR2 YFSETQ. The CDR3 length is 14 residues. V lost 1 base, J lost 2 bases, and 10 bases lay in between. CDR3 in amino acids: CASSLFSTPYEQYF. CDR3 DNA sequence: TGCGCCAGCAGCTTGTTTAGTACCCCCTACGAGCAGTACTTC.

Here the CDR3 DNA reads TGTGCCAGCAGCCCGGAGGGGAGTCCCAATCAGCCCCAGCATTTT. It translates to CASSPEGSPNQPQHF. The gene calls are TRBV7-2 and TRBJ1-5; weak D call: TRBD1 (5 bases). This CDR3 contains 15 residues. Germline V gives CDR1 SGHTA, CDR2 FQGNSA. V was pared by 5 bases and J by 3 bases, with 14 bases between.

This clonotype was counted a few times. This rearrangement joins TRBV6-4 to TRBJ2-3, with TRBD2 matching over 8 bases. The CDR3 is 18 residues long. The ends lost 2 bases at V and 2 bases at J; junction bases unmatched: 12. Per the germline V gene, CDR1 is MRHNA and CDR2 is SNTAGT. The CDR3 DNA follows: TGTGCCAGCAGTGACGCCCCTCGGGTAGCGGGGAACACAGATACGCAGTATTTT. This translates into CASSDAPRVAGNTDTQYF.

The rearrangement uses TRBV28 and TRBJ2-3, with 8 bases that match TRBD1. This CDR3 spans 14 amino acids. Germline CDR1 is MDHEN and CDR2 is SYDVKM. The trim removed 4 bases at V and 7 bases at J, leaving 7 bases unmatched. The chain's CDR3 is CASSSQDRANTQYF. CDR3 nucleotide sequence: TGTGCCAGCAGTTCCCAGGACAGGGCGAATACGCAGTATTTT.

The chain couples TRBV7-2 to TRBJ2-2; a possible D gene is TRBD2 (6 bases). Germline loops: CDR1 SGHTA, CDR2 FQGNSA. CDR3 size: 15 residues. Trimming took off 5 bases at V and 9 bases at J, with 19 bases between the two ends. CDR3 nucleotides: TGTGCCAGCAGCGATACCGGGACTGCAGGATGGGAGCTGTTTTTT. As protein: CASSDTGTAGWELFF. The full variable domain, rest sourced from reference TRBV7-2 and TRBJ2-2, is GAGVSQSPSNKVTEKGKDVELRCDPISGHTALYWYRQSLGQGLEFLIYFQGNSAPDKSGLPSDRFSAERTGGSVSTLTIQRTQQEDSAVYLCASSDTGTAGWELFFGEGSRLTVL.

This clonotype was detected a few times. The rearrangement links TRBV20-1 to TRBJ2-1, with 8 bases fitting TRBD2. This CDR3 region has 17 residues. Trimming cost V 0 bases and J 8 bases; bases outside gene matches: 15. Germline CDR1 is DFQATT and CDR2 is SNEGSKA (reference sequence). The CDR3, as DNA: TGCAGTGCTAGAGATCCAGCGGGCGGGAGGAATTTCGATGAGCAGTTCTTC. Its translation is CSARDPAGGRNFDEQFF.

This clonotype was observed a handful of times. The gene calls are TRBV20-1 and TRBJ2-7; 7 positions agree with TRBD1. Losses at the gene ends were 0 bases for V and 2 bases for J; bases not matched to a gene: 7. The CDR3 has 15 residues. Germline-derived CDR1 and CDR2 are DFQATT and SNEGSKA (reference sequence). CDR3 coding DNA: TGCAGTGCTAGAGACCCGGACAGGCGTCCCTACGAGCAGTACTTC. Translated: CSARDPDRRPYEQYF.

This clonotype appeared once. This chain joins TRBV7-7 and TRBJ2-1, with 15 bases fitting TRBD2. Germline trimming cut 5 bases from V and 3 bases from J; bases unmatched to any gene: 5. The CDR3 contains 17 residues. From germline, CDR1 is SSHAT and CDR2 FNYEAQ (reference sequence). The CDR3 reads CASSRTSGGADYNEQFF. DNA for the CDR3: TGTGCCAGCAGCCGGACTAGCGGGGGGGCCGACTACAATGAGCAGTTCTTC.

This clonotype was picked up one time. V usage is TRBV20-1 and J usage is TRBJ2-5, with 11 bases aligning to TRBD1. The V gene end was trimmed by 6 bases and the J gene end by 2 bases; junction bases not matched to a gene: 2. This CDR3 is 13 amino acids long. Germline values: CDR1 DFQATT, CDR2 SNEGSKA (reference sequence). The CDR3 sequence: CSAGTGGQETQYF. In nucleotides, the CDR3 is TGCAGTGCCGGGACAGGGGGTCAAGAGACCCAGTACTTC.